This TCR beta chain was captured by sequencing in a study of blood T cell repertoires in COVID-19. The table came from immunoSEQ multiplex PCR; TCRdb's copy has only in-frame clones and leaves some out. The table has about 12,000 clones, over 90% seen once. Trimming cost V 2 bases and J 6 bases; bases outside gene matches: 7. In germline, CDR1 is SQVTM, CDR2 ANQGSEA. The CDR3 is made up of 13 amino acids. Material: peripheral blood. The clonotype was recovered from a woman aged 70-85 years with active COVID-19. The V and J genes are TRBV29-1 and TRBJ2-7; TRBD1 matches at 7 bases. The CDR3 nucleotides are TGCAGCGTTGAACCAGGGGGTCCTGGCGAGCAGTACTTC. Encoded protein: CSVEPGGPGEQYF.